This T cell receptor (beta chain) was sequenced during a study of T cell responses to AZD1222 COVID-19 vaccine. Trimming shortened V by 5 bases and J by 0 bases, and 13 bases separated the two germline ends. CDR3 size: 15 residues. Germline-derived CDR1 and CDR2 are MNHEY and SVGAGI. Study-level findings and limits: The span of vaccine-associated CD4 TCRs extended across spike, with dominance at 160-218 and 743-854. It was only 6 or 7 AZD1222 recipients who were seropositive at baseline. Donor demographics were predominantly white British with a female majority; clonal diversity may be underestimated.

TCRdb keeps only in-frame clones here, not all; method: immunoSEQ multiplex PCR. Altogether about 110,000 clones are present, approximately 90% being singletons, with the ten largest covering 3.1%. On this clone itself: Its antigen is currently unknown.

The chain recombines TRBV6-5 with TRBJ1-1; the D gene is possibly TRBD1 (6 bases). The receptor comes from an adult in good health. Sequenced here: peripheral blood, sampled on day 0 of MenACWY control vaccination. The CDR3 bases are TGTGCCAGCAGTCTAACAGGGATCTTGAACACTGAAGCTTTCTTT. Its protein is CASSLTGILNTEAFF.